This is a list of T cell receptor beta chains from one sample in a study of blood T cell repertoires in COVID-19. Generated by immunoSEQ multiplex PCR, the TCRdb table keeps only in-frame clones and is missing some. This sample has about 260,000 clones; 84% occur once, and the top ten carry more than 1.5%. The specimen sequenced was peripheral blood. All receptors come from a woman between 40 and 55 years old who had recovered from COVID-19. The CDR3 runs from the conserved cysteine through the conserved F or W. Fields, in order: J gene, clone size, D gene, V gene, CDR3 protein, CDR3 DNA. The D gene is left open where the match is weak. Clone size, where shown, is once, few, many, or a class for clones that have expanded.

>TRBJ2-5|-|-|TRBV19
CASSIGSLQETQYF
TGTGCCAGTAGTATAGGGTCACTCCAAGAAACCCAGTACTTC
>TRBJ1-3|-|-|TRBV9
CASSVGHGSGNTIYF
TGTGCCAGCAGCGTAGGACACGGCTCTGGAAACACCATATATTTT
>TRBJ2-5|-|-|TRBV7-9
CASIGQIQETQYF
TGTGCCAGCATCGGACAGATACAAGAGACCCAGTACTTC
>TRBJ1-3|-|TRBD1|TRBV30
CAWSRTGSSGNTIYF
TGTGCCTGGAGCCGGACAGGCTCCTCTGGAAACACCATATATTTT
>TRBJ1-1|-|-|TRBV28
CASSLMQGPRNWAFF
TGTGCCAGCAGTTTAATGCAGGGGCCTCGGAACTGGGCTTTCTTT
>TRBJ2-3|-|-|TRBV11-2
CASSSRPGGVGDTQYF
TGTGCCAGCAGCTCCCGCCCGGGCGGGGTGGGAGATACGCAGTATTTT
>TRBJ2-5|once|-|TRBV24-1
CATSDPHRTGRETQYF
TGTGCCACCAGTGACCCTCACCGTACAGGTCGGGAGACCCAGTACTTC
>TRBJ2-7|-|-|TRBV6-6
CASSRQDSLSYEQYF
TGTGCCAGCAGTAGACAGGACTCATTATCCTACGAGCAGTACTTC
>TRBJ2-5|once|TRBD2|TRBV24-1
CATSTSGGLRETQYF
TGTGCCACCAGTACTAGCGGGGGGCTGCGAGAGACCCAGTACTTC
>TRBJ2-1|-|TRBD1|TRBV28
CASSGRDRYNEQFF
TGTGCCAGCAGTGGCCGGGACAGATACAATGAGCAGTTCTTC
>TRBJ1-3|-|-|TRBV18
CASSPEGTGNTIYF
TGTGCCAGCTCACCCGAGGGTACCGGAAACACCATATATTTT
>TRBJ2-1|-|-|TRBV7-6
CASSLLPEQFF
TGTGCCAGCAGCTTACTTCCTGAGCAGTTCTTC
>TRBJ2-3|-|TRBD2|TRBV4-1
CASSLLWTSGGRASTDTQYF
TGCGCCAGCAGCCTTCTTTGGACTAGCGGGGGGCGAGCTAGCACAGATACGCAGTATTTT
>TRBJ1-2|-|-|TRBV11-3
CASSSQGNNYGYTF
TGTGCCAGCAGCTCGCAGGGAAATAACTATGGCTACACCTTC
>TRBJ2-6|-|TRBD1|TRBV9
CASSVDFGAGGTSSGANVLTF
TGTGCCAGCAGCGTAGATTTTGGGGCAGGGGGCACCAGCTCTGGGGCCAACGTCCTGACTTTC
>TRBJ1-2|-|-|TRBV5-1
CASSIQSNYGYTF
TGCGCCAGCAGCATACAGAGTAACTATGGCTACACCTTC